This TCR beta chain was obtained from a study of post-analysis software for immune sequencing data. In the study overall: Disease trajectories encompassed relapsing-remitting, secondary progressive and progressive-relapsing multiple sclerosis. Regarding the study as a whole: Four or five TRBV segments, including TRBV5-6, TRBV5-1 and TRBV20-1, were more frequent in patients than controls. Compared with controls, patients showed significantly lower normalized Chao1 diversity. By F measure, samples from a shared preparation batch strongly co-clustered.

Germline CDR1 and CDR2: SGHRS and YFSETQ. The CDR3 totals 17 residues. The V end was cut by 3 bases, the J end by 5 bases, with 21 bases between. Sequencing libraries made from TCR beta cDNA carried unique molecular identifiers. One entry per CDR3 protein, called by TCRdb with MiXCR from the PCR reads. The sample includes hundreds of thousands of distinct CDR3 sequences, around 27% of them seen just once. Worth noting for this clonotype: The target antigen is unknown.

The rearrangement joins TRBV5-1 to TRBJ2-1, with a tentative D call TRBD2 (5 bases). Sequencing used blood. The receptor's source is a girl aged 10-17 years with multiple sclerosis. The CDR3 bases are TGCGCCAGCAGCTCCGGGGTCCGATACCTTGAAGACAATGAGCAGTTCTTC. This encodes CASSSGVRYLEDNEQFF.